This TCR beta chain was found in a study of OX40 agonist ivuxolimab in advanced cancers. For the study at large: Prior checkpoint blockade (anti-PD-1, anti-PD-L1 or anti-CTLA-4) was permitted; 40% had it.

A word on this clone: What it recognizes is unknown.

Study findings and constraints: At 0.1 to 3.0 mg/kg, CD4+ and CD8+ blood T cells expanded clonally by week 6.

The CDR3 runs 15 residues. V was pared by 1 base and J by 4 bases, with 5 bases of the junction left unmatched. CDR1 and CDR2 (germline): SGHDN, FVKESK. Method: immunoSEQ multiplex PCR; TCRdb's copy keeps in-frame clones and lacks some. The data show about 130,000 clones, 92% seen once. The gene calls are TRBV14 and TRBJ1-2; 8 nucleotides match TRBD1. The sequences come from CD4+ or CD8+ T cells sorted from blood, collected in a trial of the OX40 agonist ivuxolimab. The sequence was collected from an adult with an advanced solid tumor such as melanoma, head and neck, liver or kidney cancer. For the CDR3, the DNA is TGTGCCAGCAGCCAAGCTTCAGGGGGCCTCTATGGCTACACCTTC. This codes for CASSQASGGLYGYTF.